This TCR beta chain was obtained from a study of T cells in Graves' hyperthyroidism and ophthalmopathy. Across the whole study: Pretreatment peripheral blood was obtained at initial diagnosis. Study results and caveats: Blood shared most expanded thyroid clonotypes above 0.001.

This clonotype was found many times. Its specificity is unknown. Researchers took RNA transcripts and amplified the TCR beta CDR3 regions from them. HTBI primers were employed in a first-round RT-PCR of the TCR CDR3. TCRdb re-analysed the multiplex PCR reads in MiXCR, keeping a single row per CDR3 protein. The sample shows about 380,000 distinct CDR3 sequences, under 20% of them seen only once. The PBMCs were taken from 10 ml of fresh peripheral blood. The V and J ends lost 6 bases and 4 bases respectively, with 18 bases between them. CDR1 and CDR2 (germline): SQVTM, ANQGSEA. There are 14 residues in the CDR3.

V and J are TRBV29-1 and TRBJ1-2, with a tentative D call TRBD1 (5 bases). Input material: blood. The TCR originated in a man between 18 and 29 years old with Graves' ophthalmopathy. This chain's CDR3 is CSVLLIRGGYGYTF. In DNA, the CDR3 is TGCAGCGTGCTCCTGATTAGGGGCGGCTATGGCTACACCTTC.